A selection of T cell receptor beta chains follows, all from one sample in a study of regulatory T cells in long-lasting Graves disease. One entry per CDR3 protein, called by TCRdb with MiXCR from the multiplex PCR reads. The table includes 420,000 or so distinct CDR3 sequences, around 15% detected once. The same data also went into a second study, on T cells in Graves' hyperthyroidism and ophthalmopathy.

The source material was peripheral blood mononuclear cells (PBMCs), sampled at new diagnosis, from a patient treated with antithyroid drugs. Source of these receptors: a woman aged 18-30 years with Graves disease. The CDR3 runs from the conserved cysteine through the conserved F or W. A D gene is named only where the DNA matches it firmly. Clone size is not always given. Where it is, it says once, few, many or a class for expanded clones.

j_call: TRBJ1-1; v_call: TRBV7-2; clone_size: .; d_call: .; cdr3_aa: CASSPEGLNTEAFF; cdr3_nt: TGTGCCAGCAGCCCGGAAGGGTTGAACACTGAAGCTTTCTTT
j_call: TRBJ2-5; v_call: TRBV5-1; clone_size: many; d_call: .; cdr3_aa: CASSVLPFQETQYF; cdr3_nt: TGCGCCAGCAGCGTTCTACCCTTCCAAGAGACCCAGTACTTC
j_call: TRBJ2-2; v_call: TRBV4-1; clone_size: .; d_call: TRBD1; cdr3_aa: CASRKNLGQGATGELFF; cdr3_nt: TGCGCCAGCAGGAAAAACCTGGGACAGGGGGCAACCGGGGAGCTGTTTTTT
j_call: TRBJ2-1; v_call: TRBV7-9; clone_size: .; d_call: .; cdr3_aa: CASSLTAVSYNEQFF; cdr3_nt: TGCGCCAGCAGCTTGACAGCGGTCTCCTACAATGAGCAGTTCTTC
j_call: TRBJ2-7; v_call: TRBV19; clone_size: many; d_call: TRBD2; cdr3_aa: CASSKDGTSAYEQYF; cdr3_nt: TGTGCCAGTAGTAAGGATGGGACTAGCGCCTACGAGCAGTACTTC
j_call: TRBJ2-7; v_call: TRBV7-2; clone_size: few; d_call: .; cdr3_aa: CASSLGQATYEQYF; cdr3_nt: TGTGCCAGCAGCTTAGGACAGGCTACCTACGAGCAGTACTTC
j_call: TRBJ2-7; v_call: TRBV7-9; clone_size: .; d_call: .; cdr3_aa: CASSPRASSYEQYF; cdr3_nt: TGTGCCAGCAGCCCCCGGGCGAGCTCCTACGAGCAGTACTTC
j_call: TRBJ1-5; v_call: TRBV15; clone_size: many; d_call: .; cdr3_aa: CATSSALGRNQPQHF; cdr3_nt: TGTGCCACCAGCAGCGCCCTCGGTCGTAATCAGCCCCAGCATTTT
j_call: TRBJ1-2; v_call: TRBV7-9; clone_size: few; d_call: TRBD1; cdr3_aa: CASSPRQGNGYTF; cdr3_nt: TGTGCCAGCAGCCCCCGACAGGGGAATGGCTACACCTTC
j_call: TRBJ1-6; v_call: TRBV7-2; clone_size: many; d_call: .; cdr3_aa: CASSLGNGAVRNSPLHF; cdr3_nt: TGTGCCAGCAGCTTAGGGAACGGGGCAGTCCGGAATTCACCCCTCCACTTT
j_call: TRBJ1-1; v_call: TRBV18; clone_size: .; d_call: .; cdr3_aa: CASSPLNGGNTEAFF; cdr3_nt: TGTGCCAGCTCCCCACTGAATGGGGGGAACACTGAAGCTTTCTTT
j_call: TRBJ1-3; v_call: TRBV30; clone_size: .; d_call: .; cdr3_aa: CAWKENTIYF; cdr3_nt: TGTGCCTGGAAAGAGAACACCATATATTTT
j_call: TRBJ2-7; v_call: TRBV29-1; clone_size: few; d_call: .; cdr3_aa: CSVGASIYEQYF; cdr3_nt: TGCAGCGTTGGGGCTAGTATTTACGAGCAGTACTTC
j_call: TRBJ2-7; v_call: TRBV11-2; clone_size: many; d_call: TRBD1; cdr3_aa: CASSSGTGIWQYF; cdr3_nt: TGTGCCAGCAGCTCCGGGACAGGGATATGGCAGTACTTC
j_call: TRBJ1-6; v_call: TRBV28; clone_size: .; d_call: TRBD1; cdr3_aa: CASSFGQGGNSPLHF; cdr3_nt: TGTGCCAGCAGTTTTGGGCAGGGGGGGAATTCACCCCTCCACTTT
j_call: TRBJ1-5; v_call: TRBV15; clone_size: many; d_call: .; cdr3_aa: CATSREGVGQPQHF; cdr3_nt: TGTGCCACCAGCAGAGAGGGAGTCGGCCAGCCCCAGCATTTT
j_call: TRBJ1-5; v_call: TRBV7-2; clone_size: many; d_call: .; cdr3_aa: CASRRGGGVNQPQHF; cdr3_nt: TGTGCCAGCAGACGGGGCGGGGGGGTCAATCAGCCCCAGCATTTT
j_call: TRBJ1-4; v_call: TRBV7-2; clone_size: .; d_call: TRBD1; cdr3_aa: CASSLDGTGGLRKEKLFF; cdr3_nt: TGTGCCAGCAGCTTAGATGGGACAGGGGGCTTGAGAAAAGAAAAACTGTTTTTT